Listed below are T cell receptor beta chains from one sample, sequenced in a study of blood T cells in healthy people across ages. Using its own MiXCR run on the 5' RACE reads, TCRdb lists one record per CDR3 protein. The sample consists of approximately 810,000 distinct CDR3 sequences, around 26% of them appearing once. Sequencing was carried out using blood. These receptors were taken from a woman older than 75 in good health. The conserved cysteine and the conserved F or W are not part of the CDR3 here.

j_call: TRBJ1-1; v_call: TRBV18; cdr3_aa: ASSPAGRGDAEAF
j_call: TRBJ2-7; v_call: TRBV6-6; cdr3_aa: ASRRYRDDYEQY
j_call: TRBJ2-1; v_call: TRBV9; cdr3_aa: ASSVDGTRTYNEQF
j_call: TRBJ1-4; v_call: TRBV20-1; cdr3_aa: SAPGIPTNEKLF
j_call: TRBJ1-2; v_call: TRBV12-3/TRBV12-4; cdr3_aa: ASTNRGGGPGYT
j_call: TRBJ2-3; v_call: TRBV7-2; cdr3_aa: ASSLGAGVGDTQY
j_call: TRBJ1-4; v_call: TRBV11-2; cdr3_aa: VSSLDRGWTNEKLF
j_call: TRBJ1-1; v_call: TRBV10-3; cdr3_aa: AISNMTSRDVGAF
j_call: TRBJ2-7; v_call: TRBV7-2; cdr3_aa: ASSLAPGTPAYEQY
j_call: TRBJ2-3; v_call: TRBV12-3/TRBV12-4; cdr3_aa: ASSFAGGPDAEY
j_call: TRBJ2-2; v_call: TRBV12-3/TRBV12-4; cdr3_aa: ASSFFGGANGELF
j_call: TRBJ1-5; v_call: TRBV5-1; cdr3_aa: ASSLSGNSNQPQH
j_call: TRBJ2-3; v_call: TRBV28; cdr3_aa: ASSRSGGPADTQY
j_call: TRBJ1-2; v_call: TRBV2; cdr3_aa: ASSDHRTKNYGYT
j_call: TRBJ2-2; v_call: TRBV30; cdr3_aa: AWSVGTLTGELF
j_call: TRBJ2-3; v_call: TRBV5-1; cdr3_aa: ASSLASYTGAGTDTQY
j_call: TRBJ2-1; v_call: TRBV6-6; cdr3_aa: ASVAGGNYNEQF
j_call: TRBJ2-3; v_call: TRBV6-1; cdr3_aa: ASSEGPGLTDTQY
j_call: TRBJ2-1; v_call: TRBV12-3/TRBV12-4; cdr3_aa: ASSLGGTYNEQF
j_call: TRBJ2-7; v_call: TRBV5-8; cdr3_aa: ASSLADRIPNEQY
j_call: TRBJ2-5; v_call: TRBV4-3; cdr3_aa: ASSQGLEQETQY
j_call: TRBJ2-7; v_call: TRBV2; cdr3_aa: ASSVREISSYEQY
j_call: TRBJ2-2; v_call: TRBV29-1; cdr3_aa: SAGQGAGELF
j_call: TRBJ2-7; v_call: TRBV20-1; cdr3_aa: SAPGPSRRSYEQY
j_call: TRBJ2-5; v_call: TRBV5-1; cdr3_aa: ASSPVGAGARETQY
j_call: TRBJ2-3; v_call: TRBV6-2/TRBV6-3; cdr3_aa: ASRDSHTPTDTQY
j_call: TRBJ2-3; v_call: TRBV20-1; cdr3_aa: SARTSGGPRDTQY
j_call: TRBJ1-1; v_call: TRBV6-2/TRBV6-3; cdr3_aa: ASSPLPRTGLGTEAF
j_call: TRBJ1-2; v_call: TRBV11-2; cdr3_aa: ASKTTGGDHGYT
j_call: TRBJ1-2; v_call: TRBV20-1; cdr3_aa: SAMNNYGYT
j_call: TRBJ2-5; v_call: TRBV3-1; cdr3_aa: ACSIGTSGVQETQY
j_call: TRBJ2-7; v_call: TRBV7-2; cdr3_aa: ASASERTDEQY
j_call: TRBJ1-1; v_call: TRBV12-3/TRBV12-4; cdr3_aa: ASLQGSWTEAF
j_call: TRBJ2-3; v_call: TRBV20-1; cdr3_aa: SASEGVGDTQY
j_call: TRBJ1-5; v_call: TRBV7-2; cdr3_aa: ASSLAWTPTRPQH
j_call: TRBJ1-1; v_call: TRBV7-2; cdr3_aa: ASSLGQTSNEEAF
j_call: NA; v_call: TRBV7-2; cdr3_aa: ASSLVRRDEQY
j_call: TRBJ1-6; v_call: TRBV30; cdr3_aa: AWSVDSLYSPLH
j_call: TRBJ1-6; v_call: TRBV5-5; cdr3_aa: ASSLSPGQDNSPLH
j_call: TRBJ2-3; v_call: TRBV10-3; cdr3_aa: AISRGLGADTQY
j_call: TRBJ1-2; v_call: TRBV9; cdr3_aa: ASSVTDRERGYT